Reported below is one TCR beta chain. Its antigen remains unknown. Negative isolation yielded CD4+ and CD8+ T cells, and FACS enriched TEMRA cells. This sample was included in a study of CD8 T cells in Susac syndrome. Reverse transcription used roughly 0.5 to 1 ug RNA and random hexamers. One entry per CDR3 protein, called by TCRdb with MiXCR from the immunoSEQ multiplex PCR reads. The data show about 130,000 distinct CDR3 sequences, with just under 95% seen just once and more than 0.15% held by the top ten. This CDR3 has 17 residues. V shed 4 bases, J shed 9 bases, and the junction held 15 bases outside the gene matches. Study-wide results and caveats: Across the total CD8+ repertoires, sixteen Susac-specific public clones were found. The CD8+ TEMRA repertoires yielded five such clones.

This chain connects TRBV12-3 or TRBV12-4 to TRBJ2-1; 10 bases map to TRBD2. The origin of this receptor is a human donor with Susac syndrome. Source material: CD8+ T cells from PBMCs. The CDR3 coding sequence is TGTGCCAGCAGTTCCTCGCTAGCGGGAGAGGGTCATGCTGAGCAGTTCTTC. This encodes CASSSSLAGEGHAEQFF.